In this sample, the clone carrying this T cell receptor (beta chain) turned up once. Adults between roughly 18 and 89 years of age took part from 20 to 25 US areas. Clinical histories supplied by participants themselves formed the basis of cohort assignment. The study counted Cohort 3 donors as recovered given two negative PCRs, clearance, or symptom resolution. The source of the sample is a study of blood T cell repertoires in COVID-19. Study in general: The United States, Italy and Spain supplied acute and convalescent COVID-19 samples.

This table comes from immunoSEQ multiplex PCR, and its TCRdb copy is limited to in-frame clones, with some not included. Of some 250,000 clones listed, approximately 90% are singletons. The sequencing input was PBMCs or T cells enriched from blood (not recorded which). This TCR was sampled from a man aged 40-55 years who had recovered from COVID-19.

CDR3 sequence reads: CASSQNRGRTEAFF. The CDR3, as DNA: TGTGCCAGCAGCCAAAACAGGGGGCGGACTGAAGCTTTCTTT. V and J are TRBV3-1 (or the pseudogene TRBV3-2) and TRBJ1-1; TRBD1 agrees at 9 bases. Germline V gives CDR1 LGHDT, CDR2 YNNKEL (reference sequence). The J segment lost 5 bases and the V segment lost 2 bases, leaving 3 bases of the junction unmatched. The CDR3 has 14 amino acids.